This T cell receptor beta chain was profiled in a study of cytomegalovirus exposure and HLA in healthy donors. Study-level results: Later on, an analysis tied approximately 17,000 TCR beta sequences to HLA alleles at 0.05 false discovery rate.

Germline values: CDR1 SGHVS, CDR2 FNYEAQ. There are 16 residues in the CDR3. Trimming cost V 2 bases and J 1 base; bases outside gene matches: 1. As regards this clone: Its antigen remains unknown.

13 Jbeta primers and 60 Vbeta primers were used for the PCR. Libraries were prepared by immunoSEQ multiplex PCR; TCRdb keeps only in-frame clonotypes and omits some of them. The sample has about 170,000 clones; approximately 76% are singletons. This receptor was identified in a female donor in good health and CMV-seronegative. Sequenced material: PBMCs. This rearrangement joins TRBV7-6 to TRBJ2-2; 10 bases line up with TRBD2. The CDR3 nucleotides are TGTGCCAGCAGCTTACTAGCGGGGGTGAACACCGGGGAGCTGTTTTTT. Amino acid sequence: CASSLLAGVNTGELFF.